Presented here are 19 T cell receptor beta chains from one specimen sequenced in a study of CD8+ T cells in alopecia areata. The sequencing template was cDNA reverse transcribed from extracted RNA. Produced via immunoSEQ multiplex PCR; TCRdb's table is partial and in-frame only. The sample has about 250,000 clones; 50% to 75% are singletons. As for treatment: oral pan-JAK inhibitor, 5-10 mg twice daily. The sample here was CD4+ T cells sorted from blood, taken at roughly week 53, from a patient treated with tofacitinib. Receptors originate from a human donor with alopecia areata.

Remarks on this clone: This CDR3 is also generated by other DNA sequences in the sample. V and J are TRBV29-1 and TRBJ1-5; a weak D match, TRBD1 (5 bases). Germline CDR1 and CDR2: SQVTM and ANQGSEA. CDR3 length equals 13 residues. Trimming took 4 bases from V and 5 from J, leaving 12 bases between them. CDR3 sequence: CSVAGGGDQPQHF. In nucleotides, the CDR3 is TGCAGCGTTGCGGGGGGTGGAGATCAGCCCCAGCATTTT.

This clone was detected a few times. This sequence joins TRBV5-6 and TRBJ2-5, with TRBD1 matching 7 bases. This CDR3 has 15 residues. Germline V gene sequence: CDR1 SGHDT, CDR2 YYEEEE. J gave up 5 bases and V 1 base, and 8 bases lay outside the gene matches. The CDR3 loop is CASSLRGGGGETQYF. As DNA, the CDR3 is TGTGCCAGCAGCTTGCGAGGGGGCGGCGGGGAGACCCAGTACTTC.

This chain joins TRBV29-1 and TRBJ1-2; perhaps TRBD1 as D (5 bases). The CDR3 spans 11 residues. The V end was cut by 8 bases, the J end by 2 bases, with 9 bases between. CDR1 and CDR2 from the germline V gene are SQVTM and ANQGSEA. The CDR3 spells CSIEGNYGYTF. CDR3 sequence (DNA): TGCAGCATCGAGGGGAACTATGGCTACACCTTC.

The chain has TRBV29-1 and TRBJ2-5; D gene ambiguous. With 3 bases removed from V and 3 bases from J, the gap between germline ends came to 14 bases. Per the germline V gene, CDR1 is SQVTM and CDR2 is ANQGSEA. The CDR3 sequence is 14 residues long. The CDR3, as DNA: TGCAGCGTTGAGGGCGCAGGTAACGAAGAGACCCAGTACTTC. This sequence encodes CSVEGAGNEETQYF.

This rearrangement joins TRBV7-2 to TRBJ2-5; TRBD2 agrees at 11 bases. Germline V gene lookup returns CDR1 SGHTA and CDR2 FQGNSA. The CDR3 has 15 amino acids. With 4 bases clipped from V and 6 bases from J, the junction kept 7 bases outside the gene matches. In DNA form, the CDR3 reads TGTGCCAGCAGCTGGGGACTAGCGGCCCTTCAGACCCAGTACTTC. Translation: CASSWGLAALQTQYF.

V and J are TRBV4-3 and TRBJ2-2; 9 bases align to TRBD2. Germline CDR1 and CDR2: LGHNA and YSLEER. CDR3 length: 16 residues. V was pared by 1 base and J by 5 bases, with 5 bases of the junction left unmatched. This chain's CDR3 is CASSQGFSGGTGELFF. CDR3 nucleotide sequence: TGCGCCAGCAGCCAAGGCTTTAGCGGGGGTACCGGGGAGCTGTTTTTT.

This clone occurred once. The rearrangement links TRBV9 to TRBJ1-2; 7 bases line up with TRBD1. From germline, CDR1 is SGDLS and CDR2 YYNGEE. This CDR3 region has 13 residues. Trimming cost V 6 bases and J 6 bases; bases outside gene matches: 8. This CDR3 is CASTRTGEDGYTF. The CDR3 DNA reads TGTGCCAGCACAAGAACAGGGGAGGATGGCTACACCTTC.

This clone showed up just a few times. The chain carries TRBV30 and TRBJ2-3; TRBD2 aligns across 10 bases. This CDR3 has 13 amino acids. V was pared by 8 bases and J by 4 bases, with 6 bases of the junction left unmatched. The germline V gene encodes CDR1 GTSNPN and CDR2 SVGIG (reference sequence). The CDR3 sequence is CARLLAGSDTQYF. Here the CDR3 DNA reads TGTGCCAGGTTACTAGCGGGGTCAGATACGCAGTATTTT.

The rearrangement links TRBV20-1 to TRBJ1-4; the D is unclear. CDR3 size: 11 residues. V was clipped by 4 bases and J by 5 bases, with 5 bases between them. Per germline, CDR1 DFQATT and CDR2 SNEGSKA (reference sequence). DNA for the CDR3: TGCAGTGCTAATGCCAATGAAAAACTGTTTTTT. The encoded protein is CSANANEKLFF.

The chain has TRBV6-5 and TRBJ2-3; 11 bases match TRBD1. The V segment lost 5 bases and the J segment 3 bases; nucleotides outside the gene matches: 4. The germline V gene has CDR1 MNHEY and CDR2 SVGAGI. The CDR3 sequence is 15 residues long. Here the CDR3 DNA reads TGTGCCAGCAGTAACCGGGACAGGGGGACAGATACGCAGTATTTT. Protein: CASSNRDRGTDTQYF.

The chain uses TRBV12-5 and TRBJ2-5, with D possibly TRBD1 on 6 matching bases. V was pared by 7 bases and J by 5 bases, with 17 bases between. Germline V CDR1 and CDR2: LGHNT, FRNRAP. This CDR3 region has 14 residues. For the CDR3, the DNA is TGTGCTAGTGAAAACAGGGCATTAGGGGAGACCCAGTACTTC. Translated, it gives CASENRALGETQYF.

This clone was seen only a few times. V and J are TRBV5-1 and TRBJ2-2; 9 bases line up with TRBD1. Germline V gives CDR1 SGHRS, CDR2 YFSETQ. The CDR3 spans 15 residues. The V and J ends lost 1 base and 6 bases, in that order; junction bases with no gene match: 4. DNA of the CDR3: TGCGCCAGCAGCTTGTCCCGGACAGGGGCCGGGGAGCTGTTTTTT. This encodes CASSLSRTGAGELFF.

This clone has only a few counts. This rearrangement joins TRBV5-1 to TRBJ2-1; D may correspond to TRBD1 or TRBD2 (5 bases each). V lost 2 bases and J lost 10, with 10 bases in between. CDR1 is SGHRS and CDR2 is YFSETQ in the germline V gene. The CDR3 sequence is 12 residues long. The CDR3 coding sequence is TGCGCCAGCAGCTTAGAGGGGCAGGAGCAGTTCTTC. It codes for CASSLEGQEQFF.

This chain joins TRBV15 and TRBJ2-4; TRBD2 matches 7 bases. There are 16 residues in the CDR3. CDR1 is LNHNV, CDR2 YYDKDF, per germline (reference sequence). With V trimmed by 0 bases and J by 9 bases, 11 bases remained unmatched. CDR3 region: CATSREAGRPGGIQYF. CDR3 bases: TGTGCCACCAGCAGAGAGGCAGGGAGGCCGGGGGGCATTCAGTACTTC.

This clone showed up just once. The chain combines TRBV5-4 with TRBJ1-6; 7 nucleotides line up with TRBD1. V shed 2 bases, J shed 5 bases, and the junction held 10 bases outside the gene matches. The CDR3 spans 17 residues. Germline V gene data show CDR1 as SGHNT and CDR2 as YYREEE (reference sequence). In nucleotides, the CDR3 is TGTGCCAGCAGCTTTGGGGGAGCAGGGGGGAATAATTCACCCCTCCACTTT. Its protein is CASSFGGAGGNNSPLHF.

The CDR3 nucleotides read TGCGCCAGCAGCTTGGGGCGAGAGAATTCACCCCTCCACTTT. Its protein is CASSLGRENSPLHF. The chain recombines TRBV5-1 with TRBJ1-6; D gene ambiguous. Trimming took 0 bases from V and 7 from J, leaving 8 bases between them. CDR1 SGHRS and CDR2 YFSETQ come from the germline V gene. This CDR3 has 14 residues. The entire variable domain, with the rest obtained from reference TRBV5-1 and TRBJ1-6, is as follows: KAGVTQTPRYLIKTRGQQVTLSCSPISGHRSVSWYQQTPGQGLQFLFEYFSETQRNKGNFPGRFSGRQFSNSRSEMNVSTLELGDSALYLCASSLGRENSPLHFGNGTRLTVT.

This clone is a singleton in its sample. The J gene is TRBJ2-5, the V gene TRBV5-1, with D perhaps matching TRBD1 or TRBD2 (5 bases each). Deletions cut 4 bases from V and 4 bases from J, with 17 bases between. Germline V lookup: CDR1 SGHRS, CDR2 YFSETQ. The CDR3 is 15 residues long. CDR3: CASSPSDGAGETQYF. DNA for the CDR3: TGCGCCAGCAGCCCCTCCGATGGGGCGGGAGAGACCCAGTACTTC.

This clone was seen only a few times. V gene TRBV7-2 combines with J gene TRBJ2-7, with 10 bases matching TRBD1. CDR1 SGHTA and CDR2 FQGNSA come from the germline V gene. J was trimmed by 2 bases and V by 1 base; bases with no gene match: 2. The CDR3 consists of 15 residues. CDR3 in amino acids: CASSLGTGGTYEQYF. CDR3 nucleotides: TGTGCCAGCAGCTTAGGGACAGGGGGGACCTACGAGCAGTACTTC.

This rearrangement joins TRBV4-1 to TRBJ2-5; D not certain. V shed 3 bases and J shed 3 bases, with 5 bases lying between them. The V gene's germline CDR1 is MGHRA and CDR2 YSYEKL. The CDR3 consists of 12 residues. The CDR3 region has the DNA TGCGCCAGCAGCCAGCCAAAAGAGACCCAGTACTTC. This gives the protein CASSQPKETQYF.